The 21 T cell receptor beta chains below all came from one sample that was sequenced in a study of OX40 agonist ivuxolimab in advanced cancers. The data were produced by immunoSEQ multiplex PCR, yet TCRdb's version contains in-frame clones alone and is incomplete. Of tens of thousands of clones in the sample, approximately 88% were seen once. The specimen comprised CD4+ or CD8+ T cells sorted from blood, sampled in a trial of the OX40 agonist ivuxolimab. The receptors here all came from an adult with an advanced solid tumor such as melanoma, head and neck, liver or kidney cancer.

V is TRBV6-1 and J is TRBJ2-7; a weak D match, TRBD2 (6 bases). This CDR3 contains 11 residues. V gave up 6 bases and J gave up 3 bases, with 6 bases separating them. Germline V CDR1 and CDR2: MNHNS, SASEGT. The CDR3: CASRGLYEQYF. CDR3 DNA sequence: TGTGCCAGCAGGGGACTCTACGAGCAGTACTTC.

This chain links TRBV11-3 with TRBJ2-7; a weak D match, TRBD2 (6 bases). V was pared by 1 base and J by 2 bases, with 18 bases between. Germline V lookup: CDR1 SGHNT, CDR2 YENEEA. The CDR3 runs 17 residues. CDR3 nucleotide sequence: TGTGCCAGCAGCTTAGTATCCCGTCGTGCGGGAACCTACGAGCAGTACTTC. It specifies CASSLVSRRAGTYEQYF.

The chain combines TRBV30 with TRBJ1-5, with D perhaps matching TRBD1 (5 bases). Germline-derived CDR1 and CDR2 are GTSNPN and SVGIG (reference sequence). This CDR3 region has 13 residues. V dropped 2 bases and J dropped 4 bases, with 9 bases sitting between them. This chain's CDR3 is CAWSFGANQPQHF. CDR3 sequence (DNA): TGTGCCTGGAGTTTCGGGGCAAATCAGCCCCAGCATTTT.

The chain is built from TRBV30 and TRBJ2-6; D assignment may be TRBD1 or TRBD2 (5 bases each). The V gene lost 2 bases and the J gene lost 12 bases, with 14 bases spanning the gap. This CDR3 comprises 13 residues. Germline CDR1 and CDR2: GTSNPN and SVGIG (reference sequence). The DNA for the CDR3 is TGTGCCTGGAGTCGACCGGGACCTGGCGTCCTGACTTTC. Translated: CAWSRPGPGVLTF.

The chain combines TRBV6-5 with TRBJ1-1; no clear D gene. The CDR3 length is 11 residues. The ends were cut back, 6 bases at V and 1 base at J, with 3 bases in the middle. CDR1 is MNHEY, CDR2 SVGAGI, per germline. The CDR3 sequence: CASRQNTEAFF. CDR3 sequence (DNA): TGTGCCAGCAGACAGAACACTGAAGCTTTCTTT.

This clone occurred a few times. The chain couples TRBV2 to TRBJ1-2, with TRBD1 matching 9 bases. The length of the CDR3 is 15 residues. CDR1 is SNHLY and CDR2 is FYNNEI in the germline V gene. V lost 6 bases to trimming and J lost 0 bases; unmatched junction nucleotides: 5. CDR3 protein: CASRTGTGPNYGYTF. In DNA form, the CDR3 reads TGTGCCAGCAGAACCGGGACAGGGCCTAACTATGGCTACACCTTC. The variable domain in full, completed from reference TRBV2 and TRBJ1-2, reads EPEVTQTPSHQVTQMGQEVILRCVPISNHLYFYWYRQILGQKVEFLVSFYNNEISEKSEIFDDQFSVERPDGSNFTLKIRSTKLEDSAMYFCASRTGTGPNYGYTFGSGTRLTVV.

This rearrangement joins TRBV6-1 to TRBJ2-1; D unresolved. The CDR3 covers 13 residues. The germline CDR1 and CDR2 sequences are MNHNS and SASEGT. Trimming took 8 bases from V and 6 from J, leaving 14 bases between them. The CDR3 sequence is CASYLWARNEQFF. CDR3 nucleotide sequence: TGTGCCAGCTACCTCTGGGCCCGCAATGAGCAGTTCTTC.

The rearrangement links TRBV19 to TRBJ1-2; tentatively, D is TRBD1 (5 bases). Germline-derived CDR1 and CDR2 are LNHDA and SQIVND (reference sequence). Between the trimmed V and J ends, which lost 3 bases and 6 bases, there was a span of 17 bases. The CDR3 consists of 15 residues. In DNA form, the CDR3 reads TGTGCCAGTAGTATTTACTCCACCGGGACCCATGGCTACACCTTC. Translation gives CASSIYSTGTHGYTF.

The rearrangement joins TRBV7-6 to TRBJ2-2; D uncertain. Trimming stripped 7 bases from V and 6 bases from J, with 9 bases between. Looked up from germline, CDR1 is SGHVS and CDR2 is FNYEAQ. The CDR3 contains 12 residues. CDR3 DNA: TGTGCCAGCAACAACCCGGCCGGGGAGCTGTTTTTT. This sequence encodes CASNNPAGELFF.

The chain links TRBV5-3 to TRBJ2-6; D gene unclear. TRBV5-3 is given ORF status, its function remaining uncertain. The CDR3 extends over 15 amino acids. Trimming took 4 bases from V and 2 from J, leaving 10 bases between them. CDR3 protein: CARSPQAAGANVLTF. The CDR3, as DNA: TGTGCCAGAAGCCCTCAGGCTGCTGGGGCCAACGTCCTGACTTTC.

The chain is built from TRBV5-1 and TRBJ1-6; TRBD1 agrees at 8 bases. The junction had 9 bases not matched to a gene; V was cut back by 4 bases and J by 9 bases. Germline V CDR1 and CDR2: SGHRS, YFSETQ. The CDR3 is 15 amino acids. The CDR3 bases are TGCGCCAGCAGCGTTGAGCAGGGGGCCCGTTCACCCCTCCACTTT. It yields the protein CASSVEQGARSPLHF.

J is TRBJ2-7 and V is TRBV2; a possible D gene is TRBD2 (6 bases). V lost 4 bases, J lost 6 bases, and 13 bases lay in between. The CDR3 consists of 13 residues. Germline assignment: CDR1 SNHLY and CDR2 FYNNEI. The CDR3 DNA follows: TGTGCCAGCAGTGGCGGGAACTTTGGCGAGCAGTACTTC. Its translation: CASSGGNFGEQYF.

The chain joins TRBV10-3 to TRBJ2-3; 8 bases map to TRBD1. Germline lookup yields CDR1 ENHRY and CDR2 SYGVKD. This CDR3 has 17 amino acids. V was pared by 2 bases and J by 2 bases, with 9 bases of the junction left unmatched. As DNA, the CDR3 is TGTGCCATCAGTGAGGGGACAGGAGGATTATACACAGATACGCAGTATTTT. Translated, it gives CAISEGTGGLYTDTQYF.

The V gene is TRBV6-1, the J gene TRBJ2-7; TRBD2 might be the D (6 bases). This CDR3 contains 12 residues. The germline gives CDR1 MNHNS, CDR2 SASEGT. V was shortened by 8 bases and J by 3 bases, with 11 bases between the two germline ends. The CDR3 bases are TGTGCCAGCCGGAGGGGAATCTACGAGCAGTACTTC. Its translation is CASRRGIYEQYF.

The sample holds one count of this clone. The chain employs TRBV30 and TRBJ1-2; D not certain. Per germline, CDR1 GTSNPN and CDR2 SVGIG (reference sequence). Trimming removed 0 bases at V and 3 bases at J, with 8 bases between. The CDR3 sequence is 13 residues long. CDR3 nucleotides: TGTGCCTGGAGTGTCGGAGTTCACTATGGCTACACCTTC. This translates into CAWSVGVHYGYTF. Complete variable domain (other parts from reference TRBV30 and TRBJ1-2): SQTIHQWPATLVQPVGSPLSLECTVEGTSNPNLYWYRQAAGRGLQLLFYSVGIGQISSEVPQNLSASRPQDRQFILSSKKLLLSDSGFYLCAWSVGVHYGYTFGSGTRLTVV.

This rearrangement joins TRBV6-6 to TRBJ2-1, with 8 bases matching TRBD2. CDR3 size: 16 residues. V lost 0 bases and J lost 4; bases outside the gene matches: 5. Per germline, CDR1 MNHNY and CDR2 SVGAGI (reference sequence). The CDR3 is CASSYSSSGGYNEQFF. The CDR3 bases are TGTGCCAGCAGTTACTCGTCGAGCGGGGGATACAATGAGCAGTTCTTC.

Here the CDR3 reads CASTRTGGGTEAFF. The CDR3 DNA reads TGTGCCAGCACCAGGACAGGAGGAGGGACTGAAGCTTTCTTT. The V gene is TRBV2, the J gene TRBJ1-1; 7 bases agree with TRBD1. The CDR3 is 14 residues long. V gave up 7 bases and J gave up 5 bases; unmatched junction bases: 10. Germline-derived CDR1 and CDR2 are SNHLY and FYNNEI.

The rearrangement uses TRBV6-5 and TRBJ1-5; D call uncertain. V was trimmed by 7 bases and J by 3 bases, leaving 7 bases between them. The CDR3 extends over 12 amino acids. Germline V gene data show CDR1 as MNHEY and CDR2 as SVGAGI. The CDR3 reads CASTDSNQPQHF. The CDR3 nucleotides read TGTGCCAGCACAGACTCCAATCAGCCCCAGCATTTT.

The rearrangement joins TRBV18 to TRBJ1-4; D uncertain. Trimming removed 3 bases at V and 8 bases at J, with 10 bases between. Germline CDR1 and CDR2: KGHSH and LQKENI. This CDR3 is built from 13 residues. The CDR3 region has the DNA TGTGCCAGCTCACCCGGGAGCAGGGAAAAACTGTTTTTT. Its protein is CASSPGSREKLFF.

The genes are TRBV6-6 and TRBJ2-7, with 7 bases lining up with TRBD1. CDR3 length: 11 amino acids. V was pared by 7 bases and J by 6 bases, with 3 bases of the junction left unmatched. Germline lookup yields CDR1 MNHNY and CDR2 SVGAGI (reference sequence). CDR3 nucleotides: TGTGCCAGCACCAGGGACAGCGAGCAGTACTTC. Its protein is CASTRDSEQYF.

The chain has TRBV28 and TRBJ1-1; 7 nucleotides match TRBD1. With V trimmed by 3 bases and J by 12 bases, 19 bases remained unmatched. The CDR3 contains 16 residues. CDR1 is MDHEN, CDR2 SYDVKM, per germline. The chain's CDR3 is CASSFLRDRADPGTFF. The CDR3 region has the DNA TGTGCCAGCAGTTTCCTAAGAGACAGGGCGGACCCGGGGACTTTCTTT.